The 8 T cell receptor beta chains in this list originate from one sample, sequenced in a study of blood T cell repertoires in COVID-19. Generated by immunoSEQ multiplex PCR, the TCRdb table keeps only in-frame clones and is missing some. This table has some 150,000 clones, just under 90% appearing once. The sample consisted of peripheral blood. All receptors come from a middle-aged woman with acute or convalescent COVID-19.

The chain uses TRBV9 and TRBJ1-2; no definite D call. Germline V gives CDR1 SGDLS, CDR2 YYNGEE. V lost 4 bases to trimming and J lost 3 bases, with 7 bases between them. CDR3 length: 12 residues. The CDR3 nucleotides read TGTGCCAGCAGCTCGAGCTACTATGGCTACACCTTC. Translated: CASSSSYYGYTF. Full variable domain (missing parts from reference TRBV9 and TRBJ1-2): DSGVTQTPKHLITATGQRVTLRCSPRSGDLSVYWYQQSLDQGLQFLIQYYNGEERAKGNILERFSAQQFPDLHSELNLSSLELGDSALYFCASSSSYYGYTFGSGTRLTVV.

This clone was seen just once. This chain joins TRBV6-1 and TRBJ2-3; tentatively, D is TRBD2 (5 bases). The CDR3 runs 14 residues. In germline, CDR1 is MNHNS, CDR2 SASEGT. V was pared by 1 base and J by 8 bases, with 13 bases between. CDR3 residues: CASSEVEGIGTQYF. CDR3 sequence (DNA): TGTGCCAGCAGTGAAGTAGAGGGAATAGGTACGCAGTATTTT.

The V and J genes are TRBV19 and TRBJ1-2, with D tentatively TRBD1 (5 bases). CDR3 size: 15 residues. Germline V lookup: CDR1 LNHDA, CDR2 SQIVND (reference sequence). V lost 3 bases and J lost 6, with 17 bases in between. CDR3 residues: CASSIGPGRVDGYTF. Written as DNA, the CDR3 is TGTGCCAGTAGTATTGGGCCCGGCAGGGTGGATGGCTACACCTTC.

Only one count was recorded for this clone. CDR3 coding DNA: TGTGCCAGTAGTCCGACTTGGAACTATGGCTACACCTTC. Protein sequence: CASSPTWNYGYTF. The chain has TRBV19 and TRBJ1-2; D call uncertain. From germline, CDR1 is LNHDA and CDR2 SQIVND (reference sequence). V was trimmed by 5 bases and J by 2 bases, leaving 9 bases between them. The CDR3 loop spans 13 amino acids.

This clone has only one observation. V is TRBV4-3 and J is TRBJ1-1; D call uncertain. Germline CDR1 reads LGHNA; CDR2 reads YSLEER. The CDR3 is made up of 14 amino acids. V shed 0 bases and J shed 6 bases, with 11 bases lying between them. In DNA form, the CDR3 reads TGCGCCAGCAGCCAAGATCGGGGAATCGCTGAAGCTTTCTTT. This encodes CASSQDRGIAEAFF.

This chain links TRBV7-2 with TRBJ2-7; D remains unclear. Germline assignment: CDR1 SGHTA and CDR2 FQGNSA. V shed 1 base and J shed 4 bases, with 2 bases lying between them. The CDR3 sequence is 11 residues long. The CDR3 region has the DNA TGTGCCAGCAGCTTAGTATACGAGCAGTACTTC. It yields the protein CASSLVYEQYF. The full variable domain, completed using reference TRBV7-2 and TRBJ2-7, is GAGVSQSPSNKVTEKGKDVELRCDPISGHTALYWYRQSLGQGLEFLIYFQGNSAPDKSGLPSDRFSAERTGGSVSTLTIQRTQQEDSAVYLCASSLVYEQYFGPGTRLTVT.

The genes are TRBV6-5 and TRBJ1-1; 10 nucleotides align to TRBD1. There are 16 residues in the CDR3. The V segment lost 2 bases and the J segment 5 bases; nucleotides outside the gene matches: 8. The germline V gene encodes CDR1 MNHEY and CDR2 SVGAGI. CDR3 in amino acids: CASSYLVRTGGTEAFF. CDR3 DNA sequence: TGTGCCAGCAGTTACCTTGTGAGGACAGGGGGAACTGAAGCTTTCTTT.

This chain connects TRBV4-3 to TRBJ1-2, with TRBD1 as a possible D gene (5 bases). This CDR3 is 12 amino acids long. Germline-derived CDR1 and CDR2 are LGHNA and YSLEER. Trimming stripped 3 bases from V and 8 bases from J, with 10 bases between. Here the CDR3 reads CASSQAGLGYTF. The CDR3 DNA follows: TGCGCCAGCAGCCAGGCAGGGTTGGGCTACACCTTC.